This T cell receptor (beta chain) was sequenced during a study of post-analysis software for immune sequencing data. Whole-study context: Clinical courses comprised relapsing-remitting, secondary progressive and progressive-relapsing multiple sclerosis.

Unique molecular identifiers were built into the TCR beta cDNA libraries. Yield was roughly 500,000 cDNA molecules from around 1 to 10 million T cells. Using its own MiXCR run on the PCR reads, TCRdb lists one record per CDR3 protein. The repertoire includes roughly 600,000 distinct CDR3 sequences, about 40% of them detected once, and under 2% sits in the top ten. Trimming stripped 2 bases from V and 7 bases from J, with 11 bases between. CDR1 and CDR2 from the germline V gene are MRHNA and SNTAGT. The CDR3 extends over 13 amino acids. Study-level results: In patients, TRBV5-6, TRBV5-1 and TRBV20-1 belonged to four or five TRBV segments found more frequently than in controls. People with multiple sclerosis had a significantly lower normalized Chao1 diversity than controls did. When the samples were clustered directly with F measure, those that had been prepared in the same batch showed strong co-clustering.

Note on this clonotype: Its antigen is currently unknown.

The sample consisted of blood. This sequence was found in a girl between 5 and 17 years old with multiple sclerosis. This chain connects TRBV6-4 to TRBJ1-2; no clear D. The CDR3 region is CASSDVLVGGYTF. Here the CDR3 DNA reads TGTGCCAGCAGTGACGTGTTAGTAGGTGGCTACACCTTC.